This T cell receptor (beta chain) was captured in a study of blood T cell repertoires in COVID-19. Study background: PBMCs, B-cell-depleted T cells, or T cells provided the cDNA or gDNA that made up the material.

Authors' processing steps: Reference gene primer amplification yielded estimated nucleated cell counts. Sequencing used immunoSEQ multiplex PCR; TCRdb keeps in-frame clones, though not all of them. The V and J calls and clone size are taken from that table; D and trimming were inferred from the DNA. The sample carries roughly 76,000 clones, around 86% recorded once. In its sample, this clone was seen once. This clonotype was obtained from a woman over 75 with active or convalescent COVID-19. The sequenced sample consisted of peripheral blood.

For the CDR3, the DNA is TGTGCCAGCAGCGTAGTAGGACTAGCCAGCGGTGAGCAGTTCTTC. Translating it yields CASSVVGLASGEQFF. The chain carries TRBV9 and TRBJ2-1, with 8 bases identical to TRBD2. Germline-derived CDR1 and CDR2 are SGDLS and YYNGEE. This CDR3 comprises 15 residues. With V trimmed by 0 bases and J by 9 bases, 8 bases remained unmatched.